The 17 T cell receptor beta chains below were found in one sample sequenced in a study of T cells in tuberculosis (dated by TCRdb to between 2017 and 2018). The library was produced with the immunoSEQ multiplex PCR assay. Held by TCRdb, this immuneACCESS table contains in-frame sequences only and omits some clones. Under half of the omission traces to an unresolved V gene where checked; the cause of the rest is unknown. The sample has some 41,000 clones on record, approximately 94% of them singletons. Of the sample, under 2% is held by the ten largest clones. Sequenced input: PBMCs. The origin of the receptors is a donor aged 10-35 years with latent tuberculosis or without tuberculosis infection. Some clones in this sample may be carry-over from other donors' samples.

This chain joins TRBV7-2 and TRBJ1-1; the D gene is possibly TRBD1 (6 bases). The CDR3 sequence is 19 residues long. Germline V gives CDR1 SGHTA, CDR2 FQGNSA. Trimming shortened V by 0 bases and J by 1 base, and 21 bases separated the two germline ends. The CDR3 reads CASSLAILIIGGSNTEAFF. The CDR3 DNA reads TGTGCCAGCAGCTTAGCGATACTTATTATAGGGGGATCGAACACTGAAGCTTTCTTT.

This chain joins TRBV27 and TRBJ2-7; possibly TRBD1 for D (5 bases). The germline V gene encodes CDR1 MNHEY and CDR2 SMNVEV (reference sequence). The CDR3 is made up of 15 amino acids. V lost 2 bases and J 2 bases, leaving 13 bases between the germline ends. The CDR3 reads CASSLAPGAAYEQYF. In DNA, the CDR3 is TGTGCCAGCAGTTTAGCCCCTGGGGCAGCCTACGAGCAGTACTTC.

The V call is TRBV7-2, the J call TRBJ1-5; D is ambiguous. Trimming stripped 1 base from V and 7 bases from J, with 5 bases between. Germline V CDR1 and CDR2: SGHTA, FQGNSA. This CDR3 has 12 amino acids. The CDR3 here is CASSLGRQPQHF. The CDR3 DNA follows: TGTGCCAGCAGCTTAGGCAGGCAGCCCCAGCATTTT.

In this sample, this clone turned up once. The V gene is TRBV28, the J gene TRBJ2-2; D gene uncertain. V dropped 6 bases and J dropped 7 bases, with 18 bases sitting between them. The germline V gene has CDR1 MDHEN and CDR2 SYDVKM. The CDR3 spans 15 residues. CDR3 loop: CASSQISQSRGELFF. The CDR3 nucleotides read TGTGCCAGCAGCCAAATTAGCCAGAGCCGCGGGGAGCTGTTTTTT.

The chain employs TRBV4-1 and TRBJ2-2, with TRBD1 identical over 8 bases. J lost 6 bases, V lost 0 bases, and 12 bases had no gene match. The CDR3 spans 18 residues. In germline, CDR1 is MGHRA, CDR2 YSYEKL. CDR3 DNA sequence: TGCGCCAGCAGCCAAGAGGGCGCAGGGGGCGTCATTTCCGGGGAGCTGTTTTTT. The encoded protein is CASSQEGAGGVISGELFF.

J is TRBJ2-7 and V is TRBV4-3; tentative D call: TRBD1 (7 bases). This CDR3 is built from 15 residues. Germline-derived CDR1 and CDR2 are LGHNA and YSLEER. V was trimmed by 4 bases and J by 1 base, leaving 14 bases between them. The CDR3 bases are TGCGCCAGCAGCCTAGGAGGGGGCAGGTCCTACGAGCAGTACTTC. Translation gives CASSLGGGRSYEQYF.

This clone has just a few counts. The gene calls are TRBV11-2 and TRBJ1-3; D ambiguous. CDR3 length equals 16 residues. CDR1 is SGHAT, CDR2 FQNNGV, per germline. Between the trimmed V and J ends, which lost 2 bases and 2 bases, there was a span of 13 bases. The CDR3 protein is CASSLSSSGAGNTIYF. As DNA, the CDR3 is TGTGCCAGCAGCTTATCTAGCTCGGGAGCTGGAAACACCATATATTTT.

The rearrangement uses TRBV28 and TRBJ1-4; unclear D gene. The CDR3 spans 14 residues. Deletions cut 0 bases from V and 8 bases from J, with 10 bases between. Germline CDR1 reads MDHEN; CDR2 reads SYDVKM. The CDR3 loop reads CASSLWLEREKLFF. As DNA, the CDR3 is TGTGCCAGCAGTTTATGGCTAGAGAGAGAAAAACTGTTTTTT.

This chain uses TRBV6-6 with TRBJ2-7, with TRBD2 matching 7 bases. Germline lookup yields CDR1 MNHNY and CDR2 SVGAGI (reference sequence). Trimming took 5 bases from V and 5 from J; bases not matched to a gene: 15. This CDR3 spans 16 amino acids. The CDR3: CASSNILAERGHEQYF. The CDR3 nucleotides are TGTGCCAGCAGTAATATCTTAGCGGAGCGGGGCCACGAGCAGTACTTC.

The chain couples TRBV30 to TRBJ2-3; D is possibly TRBD1 (5 bases). The CDR3 consists of 15 residues. The V gene lost 1 base and the J gene lost 3 bases, with 14 bases spanning the gap. Germline CDR1 GTSNPN, CDR2 SVGIG (reference sequence). CDR3 residues: CAWSDQGPPTDTQYF. CDR3 bases: TGTGCCTGGAGTGACCAGGGTCCCCCAACAGATACGCAGTATTTT.

This chain uses TRBV19 with TRBJ2-2, with 8 nucleotides matching TRBD2. This CDR3 has 15 residues. Germline trimming cut 5 bases from V and 6 bases from J; bases unmatched to any gene: 8. Germline CDR1 LNHDA, CDR2 SQIVND (reference sequence). CDR3 nucleotide sequence: TGTGCCAGTAGTGTCCAGGGTAGCGGGGCCGGGGAGCTGTTTTTT. Translated: CASSVQGSGAGELFF. Filled out from reference TRBV19 and TRBJ2-2, the complete variable domain reads DGGITQSPKYLFRKEGQNVTLSCEQNLNHDAMYWYRQDPGQGLRLIYYSQIVNDFQKGDIAEGYSVSREKKESFPLTVTSAQKNPTAFYLCASSVQGSGAGELFFGEGSRLTVL.

The V gene is TRBV30, the J gene TRBJ2-1, with D possibly TRBD2 on 6 matching bases. CDR1 GTSNPN and CDR2 SVGIG come from the germline V gene (reference sequence). Trimming took 3 bases from V and 7 from J, leaving 16 bases between them. The CDR3 extends over 14 amino acids. For the CDR3, the DNA is TGTGCCTGGAGAGGGTTAGCGGCCTGGAATGAGCAGTTCTTC. This translates into CAWRGLAAWNEQFF. Variable domain in full (rest from reference TRBV30 and TRBJ2-1): SQTIHQWPATLVQPVGSPLSLECTVEGTSNPNLYWYRQAAGRGLQLLFYSVGIGQISSEVPQNLSASRPQDRQFILSSKKLLLSDSGFYLCAWRGLAAWNEQFFGPGTRLTVL.

The chain combines TRBV27 with TRBJ2-1; TRBD2 matches 15 bases. The germline V gene has CDR1 MNHEY and CDR2 SMNVEV (reference sequence). This CDR3 has 15 residues. The ends lost 7 bases at V and 9 bases at J; junction bases unmatched: 7. DNA for the CDR3: TGTGCCAGCAAACTGGGGGGACTAGCGGGAGGTGAGCAGTTCTTC. Amino acids: CASKLGGLAGGEQFF.

This chain uses TRBV6-1 with TRBJ2-1, with 10 bases identical to TRBD2. J lost 4 bases, V lost 4 bases, and 7 bases had no gene match. Germline CDR1 reads MNHNS; CDR2 reads SASEGT. The CDR3 contains 16 residues. This chain's CDR3 is CASSGPSGGRYNEQFF. DNA for the CDR3: TGTGCCAGCAGTGGGCCTAGCGGGGGAAGATACAATGAGCAGTTCTTC.

The V gene is TRBV28, the J gene TRBJ1-1; the D is unclear. This CDR3 comprises 13 residues. Between the trimmed V and J ends, which lost 10 bases and 1 base, there was a span of 13 bases. Per germline, CDR1 MDHEN and CDR2 SYDVKM. CDR3 in amino acids: CATGVTRNTEAFF. The CDR3 bases are TGTGCCACCGGGGTAACAAGGAACACTGAAGCTTTCTTT.

The chain couples TRBV5-6 to TRBJ2-5; D gene uncertain. Trimming took 0 bases from V and 4 from J, leaving 7 bases between them. The CDR3 is made up of 13 amino acids. In germline, CDR1 is SGHDT, CDR2 YYEEEE. CDR3 DNA: TGTGCCAGCAGCTTGGTTAGTCCAGAGACCCAGTACTTC. This sequence encodes CASSLVSPETQYF.

The chain carries TRBV29-1 and TRBJ2-5; tentatively, D is TRBD2 (6 bases). Germline V gene data show CDR1 as SQVTM and CDR2 as ANQGSEA. The length of the CDR3 is 11 residues. The germline V and J ends were trimmed by 7 bases and 2 bases, with 8 bases remaining between them. CDR3 residues: CSAEGQETQYF. CDR3 sequence (DNA): TGCAGCGCGGAGGGGCAAGAGACCCAGTACTTC.